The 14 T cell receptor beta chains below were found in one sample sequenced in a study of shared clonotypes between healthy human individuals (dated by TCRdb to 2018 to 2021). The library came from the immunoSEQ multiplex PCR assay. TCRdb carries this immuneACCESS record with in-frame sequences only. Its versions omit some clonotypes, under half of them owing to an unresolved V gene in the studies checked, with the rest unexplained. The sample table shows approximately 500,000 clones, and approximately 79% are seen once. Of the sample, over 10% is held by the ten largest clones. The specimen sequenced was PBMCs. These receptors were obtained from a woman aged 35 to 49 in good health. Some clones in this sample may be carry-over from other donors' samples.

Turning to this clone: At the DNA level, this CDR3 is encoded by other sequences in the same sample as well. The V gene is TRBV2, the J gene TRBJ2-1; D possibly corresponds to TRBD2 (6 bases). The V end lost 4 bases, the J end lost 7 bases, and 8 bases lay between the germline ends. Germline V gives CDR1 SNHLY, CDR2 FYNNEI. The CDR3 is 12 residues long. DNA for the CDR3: TGTGCCAGCAGTGTGGGGGGAAATGAGCAGTTCTTC. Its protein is CASSVGGNEQFF.

The CDR3 is CAWMGTGSYEQYF. The CDR3 DNA reads TGTGCCTGGATGGGGACAGGCTCCTACGAGCAGTACTTC. The V gene is TRBV30, the J gene TRBJ2-7; 8 nucleotides line up with TRBD1. After removal of 4 bases from V and 0 bases from J, the junction contained 2 bases not matched to a gene. CDR3 size: 13 residues. Germline V gene sequence: CDR1 GTSNPN, CDR2 SVGIG (reference sequence). Combining the CDR3 with reference TRBV30 and TRBJ2-7 gives the whole variable domain SQTIHQWPATLVQPVGSPLSLECTVEGTSNPNLYWYRQAAGRGLQLLFYSVGIGQISSEVPQNLSASRPQDRQFILSSKKLLLSDSGFYLCAWMGTGSYEQYFGPGTRLTVT.

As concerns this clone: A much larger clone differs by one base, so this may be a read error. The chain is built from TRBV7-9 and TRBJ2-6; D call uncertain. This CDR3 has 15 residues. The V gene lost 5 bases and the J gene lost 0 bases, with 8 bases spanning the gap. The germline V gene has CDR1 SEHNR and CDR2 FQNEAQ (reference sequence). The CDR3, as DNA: TGTGCCAGCAGCATCTACAGCTCTGGGGCCAACGTCCTGACTTTC. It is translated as CASSIYSSGANVLTF.

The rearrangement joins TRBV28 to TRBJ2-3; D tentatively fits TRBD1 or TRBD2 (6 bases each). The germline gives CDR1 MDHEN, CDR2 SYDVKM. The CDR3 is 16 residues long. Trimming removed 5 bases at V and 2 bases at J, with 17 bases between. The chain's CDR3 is CASSNSRRGHTDTQYF. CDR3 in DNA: TGTGCCAGCAGTAACTCTCGGCGGGGACACACAGATACGCAGTATTTT.

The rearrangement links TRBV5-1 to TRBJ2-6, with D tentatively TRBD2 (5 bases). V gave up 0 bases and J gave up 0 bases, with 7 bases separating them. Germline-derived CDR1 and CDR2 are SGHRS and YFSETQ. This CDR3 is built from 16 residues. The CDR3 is CASSLEGGSGANVLTF. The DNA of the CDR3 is TGCGCCAGCAGCTTGGAAGGAGGCTCTGGGGCCAACGTCCTGACTTTC.

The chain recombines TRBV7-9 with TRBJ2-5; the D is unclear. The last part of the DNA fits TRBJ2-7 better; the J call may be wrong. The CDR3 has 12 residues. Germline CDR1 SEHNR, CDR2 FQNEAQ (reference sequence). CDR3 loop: CASSEVLGEQYF. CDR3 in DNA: TGTGCCAGCAGCGAGGTTCTGGGCGAGCAGTACTTC.

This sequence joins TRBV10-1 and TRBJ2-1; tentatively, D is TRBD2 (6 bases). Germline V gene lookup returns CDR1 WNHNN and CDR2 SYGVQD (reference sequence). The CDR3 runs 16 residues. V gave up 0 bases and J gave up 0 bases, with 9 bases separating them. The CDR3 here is CASSESIGSSYNEQFF. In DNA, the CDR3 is TGCGCCAGCAGTGAGTCGATCGGGAGCTCCTACAATGAGCAGTTCTTC.

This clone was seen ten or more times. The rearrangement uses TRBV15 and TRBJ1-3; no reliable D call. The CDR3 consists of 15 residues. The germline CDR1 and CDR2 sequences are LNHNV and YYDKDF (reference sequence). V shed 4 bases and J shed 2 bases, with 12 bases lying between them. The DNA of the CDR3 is TGTGCCACCAGCATAGAGTCGAACCCTGGAAACACCATATATTTT. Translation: CATSIESNPGNTIYF.

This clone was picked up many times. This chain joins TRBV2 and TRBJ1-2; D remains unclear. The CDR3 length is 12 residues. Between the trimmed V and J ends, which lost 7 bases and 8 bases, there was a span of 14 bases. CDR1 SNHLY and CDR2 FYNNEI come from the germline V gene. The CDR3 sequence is CASTLGSFGYTF. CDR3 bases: TGTGCCAGCACCCTGGGGAGTTTCGGCTACACCTTC. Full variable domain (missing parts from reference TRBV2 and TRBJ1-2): EPEVTQTPSHQVTQMGQEVILRCVPISNHLYFYWYRQILGQKVEFLVSFYNNEISEKSEIFDDQFSVERPDGSNFTLKIRSTKLEDSAMYFCASTLGSFGYTFGSGTRLTVV.

The DNA of the CDR3 is TGTGCCAGAAGCTGGACCGGGACCCTAGGCTCCTACGAGCAGTACTTC. Translating it yields CARSWTGTLGSYEQYF. The chain has TRBV5-3 and TRBJ2-7; tentatively, D is TRBD1 or TRBD2 (5 bases each). TRBV5-3 counts as an open reading frame of uncertain function. Deletions cut 3 bases from V and 0 bases from J, with 16 bases between. This CDR3 has 16 amino acids.

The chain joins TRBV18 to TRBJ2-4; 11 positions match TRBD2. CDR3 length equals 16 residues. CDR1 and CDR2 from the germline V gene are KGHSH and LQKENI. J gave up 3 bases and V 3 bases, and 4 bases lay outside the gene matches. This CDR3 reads CASSPLAGGGKNIQYF. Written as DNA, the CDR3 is TGTGCCAGCTCACCCCTAGCGGGAGGAGGCAAAAACATTCAGTACTTC.

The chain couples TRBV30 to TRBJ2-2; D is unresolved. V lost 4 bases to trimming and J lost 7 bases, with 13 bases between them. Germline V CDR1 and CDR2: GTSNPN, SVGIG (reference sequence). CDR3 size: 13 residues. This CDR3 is CAWIGSLGGELFF. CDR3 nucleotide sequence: TGTGCCTGGATTGGAAGTCTCGGCGGGGAGCTGTTTTTT.

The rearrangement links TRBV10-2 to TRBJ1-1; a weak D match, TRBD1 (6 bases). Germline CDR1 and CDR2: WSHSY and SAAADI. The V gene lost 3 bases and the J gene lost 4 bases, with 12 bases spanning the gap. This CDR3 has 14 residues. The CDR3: CASSDGTGSTEAFF. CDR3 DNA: TGCGCCAGCAGTGATGGAACAGGGAGCACTGAAGCTTTCTTT.

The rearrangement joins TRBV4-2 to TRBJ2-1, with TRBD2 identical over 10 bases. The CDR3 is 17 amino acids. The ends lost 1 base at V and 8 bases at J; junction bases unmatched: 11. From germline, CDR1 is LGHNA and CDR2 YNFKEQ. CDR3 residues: CASSQALAGAIVYEQFF. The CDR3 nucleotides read TGTGCCAGCAGCCAAGCGCTAGCGGGAGCTATAGTCTATGAGCAGTTCTTC.